The 14 T cell receptor beta chains given below trace back to one sample, sequenced in a study of T cells in tuberculosis. Profiled with immunoSEQ multiplex PCR; TCRdb holds only in-frame clones, not every one. The sample includes 38,000 or so clones, 95% of them seen just once. Input material: PBMCs. The source is a donor aged 10-29 years with latent tuberculosis or without tuberculosis infection.

This chain joins TRBV28 and TRBJ2-5; TRBD2 aligns across 13 bases. After removal of 6 bases from V and 2 bases from J, the junction contained 6 bases not matched to a gene. CDR3 size: 16 residues. Germline CDR1 reads MDHEN; CDR2 reads SYDVKM. This CDR3 reads CASRTPLAGGQETQYF. The CDR3 nucleotides are TGTGCCAGCAGGACCCCACTAGCGGGGGGGCAAGAGACCCAGTACTTC.

V and J are TRBV6-1 and TRBJ2-4; D perhaps matches TRBD1 (6 bases). The CDR3 is 18 amino acids. Trimming cost V 2 bases and J 0 bases, with 17 bases left between them. Germline V CDR1 and CDR2: MNHNS, SASEGT. The CDR3 loop reads CASSERGWSEEAKNIQYF. In DNA form, the CDR3 reads TGTGCCAGCAGTGAAAGGGGGTGGTCGGAGGAAGCCAAAAACATTCAGTACTTC.

CDR3 loop: CASSARVSSYNEQFF. The CDR3, as DNA: TGTGCCAGCAGTGCCCGGGTAAGCTCCTACAATGAGCAGTTCTTC. V is TRBV25-1 and J is TRBJ2-1, with D hard to call. CDR1 is MGHDK and CDR2 is SYGVNS in the germline V gene. The CDR3 consists of 15 residues. V was shortened by 4 bases and J by 0 bases, with 10 bases between the two germline ends.

The gene calls are TRBV4-2 and TRBJ1-1, with 7 bases fitting TRBD1. The CDR3 loop spans 15 amino acids. The V gene end was trimmed by 1 base and the J gene end by 7 bases; junction bases not matched to a gene: 9. The germline gives CDR1 LGHNA, CDR2 YNFKEQ. As DNA, the CDR3 is TGTGCCAGCAGCCAAGGGTTAGGGGGCGAAGGTGAAGCTTTCTTT. Translated, it gives CASSQGLGGEGEAFF.

The V gene is TRBV19, the J gene TRBJ2-7; 10 nucleotides align to TRBD2. There are 15 residues in the CDR3. V lost 3 bases and J lost 7; bases outside the gene matches: 9. Germline CDR1 and CDR2: LNHDA and SQIVND (reference sequence). In DNA, the CDR3 is TGTGCCAGTAGTATCGAGCCGCTAGCGGGGGTTGAGCAGTACTTC. Amino acids: CASSIEPLAGVEQYF.

The gene calls are TRBV27 and TRBJ1-5; no reliable D call. V was shortened by 3 bases and J by 7 bases, with 16 bases between the two germline ends. CDR1 is MNHEY, CDR2 SMNVEV, per germline (reference sequence). This CDR3 has 15 amino acids. CDR3 DNA sequence: TGTGCCAGCAGTTTGGACTGGACGGCACGGCAGCCCCAGCATTTT. Protein product: CASSLDWTARQPQHF.

This clone was recorded once. The CDR3 DNA sequence: TGTGCCACCAGCCCCCCCCGGAGCGGCAATTCACCCCTCCACTTT. Translation gives CATSPPRSGNSPLHF. The genes are TRBV15 and TRBJ1-6; D call uncertain. This CDR3 has 15 amino acids. V was clipped by 5 bases and J by 7 bases, with 15 bases between them. Germline lookup yields CDR1 LNHNV and CDR2 YYDKDF (reference sequence).

The chain has TRBV28 and TRBJ1-1; 9 bases map to TRBD1. V lost 2 bases to trimming and J lost 4 bases; unmatched junction nucleotides: 2. CDR1 is MDHEN and CDR2 is SYDVKM in the germline V gene. This CDR3 is built from 14 residues. CDR3 in amino acids: CASSLRQGGTEAFF. The CDR3 nucleotides read TGTGCCAGCAGTTTAAGACAGGGGGGCACTGAAGCTTTCTTT.

CDR3 in DNA: TGTGCCAGCTCCCCTTCCCCGGACAGGTCAAACACCGGGGAGCTGTTTTTT. Its translation: CASSPSPDRSNTGELFF. V and J are TRBV18 and TRBJ2-2, with TRBD1 identical over 7 bases. J lost 2 bases, V lost 6 bases, and 12 bases had no gene match. The CDR3 sequence is 17 residues long. Germline V lookup: CDR1 KGHSH, CDR2 LQKENI.

This chain uses TRBV30 with TRBJ2-3; 11 positions match TRBD2. This CDR3 contains 15 residues. The V and J ends lost 3 bases and 4 bases, in that order; junction bases with no gene match: 6. Germline assignment: CDR1 GTSNPN and CDR2 SVGIG (reference sequence). The CDR3 nucleotides are TGTGCCTGGAGCGTAGCGGGGGGGCCCGCAGATACGCAGTATTTT. Translation: CAWSVAGGPADTQYF.

The V and J genes are TRBV27 and TRBJ2-5, with a tentative D call TRBD2 (6 bases). The CDR3 runs to 15 residues. V was cut by 5 bases and J by 0 bases, with 13 bases left in between. Germline CDR1 and CDR2: MNHEY and SMNVEV (reference sequence). CDR3 protein: CASSTDGGNQETQYF. Here the CDR3 DNA reads TGTGCCAGCAGTACCGACGGCGGGAACCAAGAGACCCAGTACTTC.

The chain joins TRBV29-1 to TRBJ1-1, with 7 bases identical to TRBD1. Germline trimming cut 7 bases from V and 1 base from J; bases unmatched to any gene: 3. The length of the CDR3 is 12 residues. Germline values: CDR1 SQVTM, CDR2 ANQGSEA. The CDR3 DNA follows: TGCAGCGCCAACAGGGGGAACACTGAAGCTTTCTTT. It is translated as CSANRGNTEAFF.

This clone was recorded only once. The rearrangement uses TRBV2 and TRBJ2-5; 10 positions match TRBD2. The trim removed 5 bases at V and 5 bases at J, leaving 11 bases unmatched. The CDR3 is 16 residues long. Germline assignment: CDR1 SNHLY and CDR2 FYNNEI. This CDR3 reads CASSLGIAGGEETQYF. The CDR3 region has the DNA TGTGCCAGCAGTCTTGGCATAGCGGGGGGCGAGGAGACCCAGTACTTC.

This clone occurred once. V is TRBV27 and J is TRBJ1-4; the D is unclear. V lost 1 base to trimming and J lost 8 bases, with 14 bases between them. Germline-derived CDR1 and CDR2 are MNHEY and SMNVEV (reference sequence). The CDR3 runs to 15 residues. The CDR3 reads CASSLWALSGEKLFF. CDR3 DNA: TGTGCCAGCAGTTTATGGGCGTTGTCAGGAGAAAAACTGTTTTTT.